Following are 21 T cell receptor beta chains from one sample sequenced in a study of identical twins. TCRdb re-derived calls from the 5' RACE reads in MiXCR, one entry per CDR3 protein. The sample lists approximately 1.8 million distinct CDR3 sequences; roughly 35% were seen once. The sequencing sample was made of cord blood. These receptors came from a newborn girl in good health.

This clonotype was seen ten or more times. V gene TRBV5-1 combines with J gene TRBJ1-2; D is ambiguous. Germline V gene sequence: CDR1 SGHRS, CDR2 YFSETQ. With 0 bases removed from V and 1 base from J, the gap between germline ends came to 4 bases. This CDR3 comprises 13 residues. CDR3 region: CASSLVDNYGYTF. As DNA, the CDR3 is TGCGCCAGCAGCTTGGTGGATAACTATGGCTACACCTTC. The variable domain in full, completed from reference TRBV5-1 and TRBJ1-2, reads KAGVTQTPRYLIKTRGQQVTLSCSPISGHRSVSWYQQTPGQGLQFLFEYFSETQRNKGNFPGRFSGRQFSNSRSEMNVSTLELGDSALYLCASSLVDNYGYTFGSGTRLTVV.

Only a few counts were recorded for this clonotype. The chain couples TRBV18 to TRBJ2-7; TRBD1 might be the D (6 bases). The germline V gene encodes CDR1 KGHSH and CDR2 LQKENI. Trimming shortened V by 4 bases and J by 0 bases, and 16 bases separated the two germline ends. The CDR3 consists of 16 residues. This chain's CDR3 is CASSLMSGTFSYEQYF. DNA of the CDR3: TGTGCCAGCTCACTAATGTCCGGGACATTCTCCTACGAGCAGTACTTC.

The V and J genes are TRBV11-2 and TRBJ1-2, with D possibly being TRBD1 (5 bases). This CDR3 region has 18 residues. Germline V gene lookup returns CDR1 SGHAT and CDR2 FQNNGV. V lost 6 bases to trimming and J lost 1 base, with 24 bases between them. The CDR3 DNA reads as TGTGCCAGCAGACGCCTGGCTGGGACGATAAAATTTAACTATGGCTACACCTTC. This encodes CASRRLAGTIKFNYGYTF.

The rearrangement links TRBV12-3 or TRBV12-4 to TRBJ2-1, with 9 bases that match TRBD1. J gave up 10 bases and V 5 bases, and 6 bases lay outside the gene matches. The CDR3 consists of 13 residues. The CDR3 sequence: CASSPGTGKEQFF. Here the CDR3 DNA reads TGTGCCAGCAGTCCTGGGACAGGGAAGGAGCAGTTCTTC.

This clonotype has more than one count but fewer than ten. The chain recombines TRBV5-1 with TRBJ2-1; no firm D call. This CDR3 is built from 16 residues. Germline CDR1 is SGHRS and CDR2 is YFSETQ. V was clipped by 3 bases and J by 0 bases, with 13 bases between them. The chain's CDR3 is CASSYRIASSYNEQFF. CDR3 nucleotides: TGCGCCAGCAGCTACCGAATCGCGAGCTCCTACAATGAGCAGTTCTTC. Full variable domain (missing parts from reference TRBV5-1 and TRBJ2-1): KAGVTQTPRYLIKTRGQQVTLSCSPISGHRSVSWYQQTPGQGLQFLFEYFSETQRNKGNFPGRFSGRQFSNSRSEMNVSTLELGDSALYLCASSYRIASSYNEQFFGPGTRLTVL.

This sequence joins TRBV20-1 and TRBJ1-2, with D maybe TRBD1 (5 bases). V lost 2 bases to trimming and J lost 4 bases, with 11 bases between them. CDR3 length: 13 residues. Germline V CDR1 and CDR2: DFQATT, SNEGSKA (reference sequence). The CDR3 DNA reads as TGCAGTGCTAGAAAGGACACGGCCTATGGCTACACCTTC. Residues: CSARKDTAYGYTF.

This clonotype has just a few counts. The chain links TRBV29-1 to TRBJ2-5, with 7 nucleotides matching TRBD1. Germline V gene sequence: CDR1 SQVTM, CDR2 ANQGSEA. The CDR3 is made up of 13 amino acids. The junction had 6 bases not matched to a gene; V was cut back by 6 bases and J by 2 bases. CDR3 DNA sequence: TGCAGCGTAGCACAGGGGAGTCAAGAGACCCAGTACTTC. It specifies CSVAQGSQETQYF.

The chain joins TRBV7-2 to TRBJ2-5, with D unclear. From germline, CDR1 is SGHTA and CDR2 FQGNSA. CDR3 length: 12 residues. Trimming pared 3 bases from V and 9 bases from J, leaving 11 bases between. This CDR3 is CASSFGATPQYF. The CDR3 DNA sequence: TGTGCCAGCAGCTTCGGAGCCACACCCCAGTACTTC.

In its sample, this clonotype was seen a few times. The chain recombines TRBV7-9 with TRBJ2-5; tentatively, D is TRBD1 (6 bases). This CDR3 spans 15 amino acids. V lost 0 bases and J 2 bases, leaving 10 bases between the germline ends. Germline values: CDR1 SEHNR, CDR2 FQNEAQ (reference sequence). CDR3 protein: CASSLAAGDQETQYF. The CDR3 bases are TGTGCCAGCAGCTTAGCCGCAGGGGATCAAGAGACCCAGTACTTC.

This clonotype was recorded many times. J is TRBJ2-3 and V is TRBV28; D gene uncertain. Deletions cut 2 bases from V and 6 bases from J, with 12 bases between. Germline assignment: CDR1 MDHEN and CDR2 SYDVKM. The CDR3 extends over 14 amino acids. CDR3 in amino acids: CASSLLPARDTQYF. CDR3 bases: TGTGCCAGCAGTTTACTCCCAGCTCGGGATACGCAGTATTTT. The variable domain in full, completed from reference TRBV28 and TRBJ2-3, reads DVKVTQSSRYLVKRTGEKVFLECVQDMDHENMFWYRQDPGLGLRLIYFSYDVKMKEKGDIPEGYSVSREKKERFSLILESASTNQTSMYLCASSLLPARDTQYFGPGTRLTVL.

This clonotype was detected only once. The V gene is TRBV3-1, the J gene TRBJ2-5; possibly TRBD1 for D (5 bases). V lost 4 bases to trimming and J lost 11 bases, with 26 bases between them. Germline CDR1 is LGHDT and CDR2 is YNNKEL (reference sequence). The CDR3 loop spans 16 amino acids. CDR3 in DNA: TGTGCCAGCAGCCGAGATGTCAGGACACCCTCAGGAGAGCAGTACTTC. It codes for CASSRDVRTPSGEQYF.

With respect to this clonotype: An end of the junction differs from the germline gene, which may be a read error. The chain employs TRBV4-1 and TRBJ2-3; 11 bases agree with TRBD2. The germline V gene encodes CDR1 MGHRA and CDR2 YSYEKL. There are 18 residues in the CDR3. The CDR3 bases are TGCGCCAGCAGCCCTAAACCGGGACTAGCGGTTAGCACAGATATGCAGTATTTT. Its translation: CASSPKPGLAVSTDMQYF.

The chain links TRBV14 to TRBJ1-2, with 8 bases matching TRBD1. This CDR3 is built from 13 residues. Per germline, CDR1 SGHDN and CDR2 FVKESK. The J segment lost 6 bases and the V segment lost 7 bases, leaving 7 bases of the junction unmatched. The CDR3 spells CASKQGASHGYTF. CDR3 DNA: TGTGCCAGCAAGCAGGGGGCGTCTCATGGCTACACCTTC. The entire variable domain, with the rest obtained from reference TRBV14 and TRBJ1-2, is as follows: EAGVTQFPSHSVIEKGQTVTLRCDPISGHDNLYWYRRVMGKEIKFLLHFVKESKQDESGMPNNRFLAERTGGTYSTLKVQPAELEDSGVYFCASKQGASHGYTFGSGTRLTVV.

This clonotype was counted a single time. The genes are TRBV7-3 and TRBJ2-5; 8 bases fit TRBD2. V shed 0 bases and J 1 base; nucleotides not matched to a gene: 1. This CDR3 has 15 residues. Germline CDR1 reads SGHTA; CDR2 reads FQGTGA. CDR3: CASSLTGLAQETQYF. The CDR3 DNA is TGTGCCAGCAGCTTAACTGGACTAGCCCAAGAGACCCAGTACTTC.

The chain has TRBV20-1 and TRBJ1-6; D remains ambiguous. The CDR3 totals 15 residues. V was trimmed by 3 bases and J by 2 bases, leaving 11 bases between them. Per the germline V gene, CDR1 is DFQATT and CDR2 is SNEGSKA (reference sequence). The CDR3 sequence: CSASNEGTYNSPLHF. The CDR3 coding sequence is TGCAGTGCTAGTAATGAGGGTACCTATAATTCACCCCTCCACTTT.

The J gene is TRBJ2-5, the V gene TRBV20-1, with D perhaps matching TRBD1 (5 bases). The germline V and J ends were trimmed by 0 bases and 10 bases, with 21 bases remaining between them. The CDR3 spans 15 residues. CDR1 and CDR2 (germline): DFQATT, SNEGSKA (reference sequence). The CDR3 region has the DNA TGCAGTGCTAGAGATCTCCCGACAGCCCAAGGGGACCAGTACTTC. This gives the protein CSARDLPTAQGDQYF.

This chain joins TRBV7-2 and TRBJ2-7; perhaps TRBD2 as D (7 bases). The J call could be wrong; TRBJ2-4 is a better fit for the DNA end. The length of the CDR3 is 16 residues. Germline V gives CDR1 SGHTA, CDR2 FQGNSA. CDR3 DNA: TGTGCCAGCAGCTTATCCCGGGGGGCGAGCAAAAACATTCAGTACTTC. Residues: CASSLSRGASKNIQYF.

This clonotype was counted between two and nine times. The chain carries TRBV20-1 and TRBJ1-4; D call uncertain. CDR3 size: 11 residues. V gave up 1 base and J gave up 11 bases, with 8 bases separating them. Per germline, CDR1 DFQATT and CDR2 SNEGSKA (reference sequence). The CDR3 DNA reads as TGCAGTGCTAGAGGGTCCACTAAACTGTTTTTT. Encoded protein: CSARGSTKLFF.

This clonotype was recorded once. This chain joins TRBV3-1 and TRBJ1-4; D uncertain. Trimming left V 3 bases short and J 8 bases short, with 10 bases between. Germline values: CDR1 LGHDT, CDR2 YNNKEL (reference sequence). The CDR3 runs 13 residues. The CDR3 DNA reads as TGTGCCAGCAGCCAGGCTCCCTGGGAAAAACTGTTTTTT. Its protein product is CASSQAPWEKLFF.

Of note for this clonotype: A single base separates this from a much larger clone, so it may be a read error. The CDR3 DNA sequence: TGCGCCAGCAGCTTGCGGGCTAGCGGGAGCTCCTACAATGAGCAGTACTTC. Translating gives CASSLRASGSSYNEQYF. The V and J genes are TRBV5-1 and TRBJ2-1; 10 nucleotides align to TRBD2. The J call may not be correct, given that the DNA end is closer to TRBJ2-7. The CDR3 contains 17 residues. The germline gives CDR1 SGHRS, CDR2 YFSETQ.

The rearrangement uses TRBV6-6 and TRBJ1-4, with D possibly matching TRBD1 (5 bases). Germline CDR1 and CDR2: MNHNY and SVGAGI (reference sequence). This CDR3 is built from 14 residues. The V gene lost 4 bases and the J gene lost 4 bases, with 10 bases spanning the gap. The CDR3 DNA follows: TGTGCCAGCAGTTCTCGGGACCGTAATGAAAAACTGTTTTTT. Translating gives CASSSRDRNEKLFF.